The entry that follows covers one TCR beta chain sequence. Its antigen is unidentified. The CDR3 runs 15 residues. V lost 1 base and J lost 0, with 8 bases in between. The V gene's germline CDR1 is SGHDT and CDR2 YYEEEE. This specimen comes from a study of T cells in Graves' hyperthyroidism and ophthalmopathy. Across the whole study: At the time of initial diagnosis and before any treatment, peripheral blood was collected. Findings and caveats of the study: Blood also held most thyroid clonotypes expanded beyond 0.001. From stable hyperthyroidism, ophthalmopathy was separated by a 13 V-J model. Ophthalmopathy prediction by the model preceded onset by a median roughly 6.3 months.

Amplified TCR beta CDR3 regions derived from RNA transcripts. With the HTBI primer set, the TCR CDR3 went through a first round of RT-PCR. TCRdb reprocessed the multiplex PCR reads with MiXCR, giving one entry per CDR3 protein. The sample contains 500,000 to 750,000 distinct CDR3 sequences, more than 13% of which appear only once. V gene TRBV5-6 combines with J gene TRBJ2-1, with D unclear. The clonotype originates from a woman aged 18-35 years with Graves' ophthalmopathy. Input material: blood. Here the CDR3 DNA reads TGTGCCAGCAGCTTGACCAAAAGCTCCTACAATGAGCAGTTCTTC. It encodes CASSLTKSSYNEQFF.